This T cell receptor beta chain derives from a study of T cell responses to AZD1222 COVID-19 vaccine. Here immunoSEQ multiplex PCR was the method, and the copy in TCRdb shows in-frame clones only, minus some. The sample has roughly 180,000 clones, about 90% seen once. This receptor was taken from an adult who received the AZD1222 COVID-19 vaccine. The sample was peripheral blood, taken 28 days after the second AZD1222 dose.

In DNA, the CDR3 is TGTGCCAGCAGTTCCTCTAGCGGATCAGATACGCAGTATTTT. Translating it yields CASSSSSGSDTQYF. The chain employs TRBV6-4 and TRBJ2-3; TRBD2 matches at 7 bases. The CDR3 consists of 14 residues. CDR1 MRHNA and CDR2 SNTAGT come from the germline V gene. The junction had 6 bases not matched to a gene; V was cut back by 5 bases and J by 4 bases.